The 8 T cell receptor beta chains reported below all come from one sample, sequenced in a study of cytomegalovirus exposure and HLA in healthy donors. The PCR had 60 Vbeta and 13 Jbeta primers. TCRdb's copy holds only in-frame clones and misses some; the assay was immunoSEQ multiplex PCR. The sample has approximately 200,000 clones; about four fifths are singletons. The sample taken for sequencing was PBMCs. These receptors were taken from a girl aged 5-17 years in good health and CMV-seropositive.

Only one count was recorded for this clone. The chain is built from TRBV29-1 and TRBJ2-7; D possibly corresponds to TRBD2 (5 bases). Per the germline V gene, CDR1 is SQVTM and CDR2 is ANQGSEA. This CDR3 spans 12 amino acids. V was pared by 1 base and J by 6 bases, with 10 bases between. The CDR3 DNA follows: TGCAGCGTTGAAGGCGAGCGGCTCGAGCAGTACTTC. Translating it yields CSVEGERLEQYF.

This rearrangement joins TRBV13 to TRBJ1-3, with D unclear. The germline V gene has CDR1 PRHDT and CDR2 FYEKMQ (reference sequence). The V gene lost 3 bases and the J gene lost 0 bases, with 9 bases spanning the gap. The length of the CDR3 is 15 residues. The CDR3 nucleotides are TGTGCCAGCAGCTTGGACTTCTACTCTGGAAACACCATATATTTT. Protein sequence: CASSLDFYSGNTIYF. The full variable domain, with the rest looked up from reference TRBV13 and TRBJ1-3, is AAGVIQSPRHLIKEKRETATLKCYPIPRHDTVYWYQQGPGQDPQFLISFYEKMQSDKGSIPDRFSAQQFSDYHSELNMSSLELGDSALYFCASSLDFYSGNTIYFGEGSWLTVV.

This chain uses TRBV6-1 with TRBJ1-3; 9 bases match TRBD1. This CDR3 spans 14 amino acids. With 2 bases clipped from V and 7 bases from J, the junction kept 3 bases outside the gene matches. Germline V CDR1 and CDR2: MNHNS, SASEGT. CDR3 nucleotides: TGTGCCAGCAGTGAATACAGGGGGCGCAACACCATATATTTT. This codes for CASSEYRGRNTIYF.

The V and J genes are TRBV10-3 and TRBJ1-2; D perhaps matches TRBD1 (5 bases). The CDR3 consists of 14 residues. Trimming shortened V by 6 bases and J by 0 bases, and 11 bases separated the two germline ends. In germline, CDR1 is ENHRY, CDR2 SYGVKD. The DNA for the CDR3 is TGTGCCATCAGGGACAACGACGCTAACTATGGCTACACCTTC. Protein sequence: CAIRDNDANYGYTF.

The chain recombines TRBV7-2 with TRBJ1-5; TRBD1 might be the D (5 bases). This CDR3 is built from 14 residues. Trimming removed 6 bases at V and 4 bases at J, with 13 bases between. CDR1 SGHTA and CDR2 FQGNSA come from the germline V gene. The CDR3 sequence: CASRDPGVNQPQHF. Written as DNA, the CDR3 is TGTGCCAGCAGGGACCCGGGGGTTAATCAGCCCCAGCATTTT.

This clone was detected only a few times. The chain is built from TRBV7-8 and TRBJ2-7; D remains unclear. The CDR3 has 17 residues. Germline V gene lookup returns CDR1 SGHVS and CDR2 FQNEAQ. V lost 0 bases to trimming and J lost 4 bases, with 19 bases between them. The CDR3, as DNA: TGTGCCAGCAGCTTAGCCACCGCCGATTCTAGGCCATACGAGCAGTACTTC. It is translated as CASSLATADSRPYEQYF.

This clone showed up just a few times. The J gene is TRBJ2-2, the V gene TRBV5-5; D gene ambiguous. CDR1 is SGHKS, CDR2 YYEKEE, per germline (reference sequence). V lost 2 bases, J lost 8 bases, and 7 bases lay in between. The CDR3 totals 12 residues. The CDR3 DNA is TGTGCCAGCAGCTTTGCGGCTGGGGAGCTGTTTTTT. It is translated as CASSFAAGELFF.

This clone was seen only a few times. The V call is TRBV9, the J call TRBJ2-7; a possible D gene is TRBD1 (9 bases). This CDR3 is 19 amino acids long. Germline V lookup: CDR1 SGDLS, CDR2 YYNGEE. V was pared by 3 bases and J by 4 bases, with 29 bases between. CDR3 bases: TGTGCCAGCAGCGACAACCGGGACAGGGACCTAGCGGGCCAGTACGAGCAGTACTTC. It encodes CASSDNRDRDLAGQYEQYF.